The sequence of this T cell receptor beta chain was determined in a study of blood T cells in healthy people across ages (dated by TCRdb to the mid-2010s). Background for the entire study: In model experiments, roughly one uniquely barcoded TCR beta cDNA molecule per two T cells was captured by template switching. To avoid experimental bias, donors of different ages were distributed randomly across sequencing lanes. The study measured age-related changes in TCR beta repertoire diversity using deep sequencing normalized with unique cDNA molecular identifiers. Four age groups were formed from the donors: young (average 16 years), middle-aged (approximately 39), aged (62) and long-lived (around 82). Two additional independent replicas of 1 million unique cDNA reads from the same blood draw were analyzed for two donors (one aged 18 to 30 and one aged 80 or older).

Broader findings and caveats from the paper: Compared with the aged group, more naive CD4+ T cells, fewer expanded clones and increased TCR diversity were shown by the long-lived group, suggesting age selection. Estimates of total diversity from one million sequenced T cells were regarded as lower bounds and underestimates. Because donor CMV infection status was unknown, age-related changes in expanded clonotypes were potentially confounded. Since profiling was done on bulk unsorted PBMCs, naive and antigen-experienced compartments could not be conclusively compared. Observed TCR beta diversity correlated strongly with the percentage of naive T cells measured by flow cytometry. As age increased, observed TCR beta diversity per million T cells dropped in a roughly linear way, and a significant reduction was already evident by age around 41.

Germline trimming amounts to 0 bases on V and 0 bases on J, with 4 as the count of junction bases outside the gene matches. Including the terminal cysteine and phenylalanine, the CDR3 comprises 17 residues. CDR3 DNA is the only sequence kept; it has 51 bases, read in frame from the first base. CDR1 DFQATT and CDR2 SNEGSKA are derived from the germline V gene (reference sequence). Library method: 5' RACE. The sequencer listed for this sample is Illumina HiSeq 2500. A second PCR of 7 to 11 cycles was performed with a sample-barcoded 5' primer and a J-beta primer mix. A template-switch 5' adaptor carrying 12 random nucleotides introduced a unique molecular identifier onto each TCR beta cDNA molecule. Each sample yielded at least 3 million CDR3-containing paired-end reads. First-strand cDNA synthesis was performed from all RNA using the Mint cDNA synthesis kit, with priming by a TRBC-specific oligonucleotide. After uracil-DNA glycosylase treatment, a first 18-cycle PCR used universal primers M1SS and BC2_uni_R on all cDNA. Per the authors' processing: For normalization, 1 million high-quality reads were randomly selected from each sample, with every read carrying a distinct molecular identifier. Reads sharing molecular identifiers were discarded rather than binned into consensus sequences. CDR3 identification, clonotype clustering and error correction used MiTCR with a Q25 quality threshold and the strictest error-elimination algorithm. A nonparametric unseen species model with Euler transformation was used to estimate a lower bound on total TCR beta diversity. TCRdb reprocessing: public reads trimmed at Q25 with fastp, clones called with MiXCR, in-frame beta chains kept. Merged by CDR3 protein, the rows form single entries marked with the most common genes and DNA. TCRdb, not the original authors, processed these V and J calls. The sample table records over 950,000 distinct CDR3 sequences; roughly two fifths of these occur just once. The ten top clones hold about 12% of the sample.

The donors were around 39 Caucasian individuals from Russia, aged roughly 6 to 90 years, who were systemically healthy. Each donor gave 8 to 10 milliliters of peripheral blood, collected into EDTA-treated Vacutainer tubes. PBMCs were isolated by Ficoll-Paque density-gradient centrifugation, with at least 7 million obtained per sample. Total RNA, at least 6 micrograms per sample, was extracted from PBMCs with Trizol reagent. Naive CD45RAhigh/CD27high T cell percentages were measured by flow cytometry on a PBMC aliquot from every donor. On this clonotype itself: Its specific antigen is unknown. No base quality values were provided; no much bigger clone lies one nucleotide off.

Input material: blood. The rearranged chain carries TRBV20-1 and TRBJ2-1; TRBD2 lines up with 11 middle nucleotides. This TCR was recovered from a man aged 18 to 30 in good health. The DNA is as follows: TGCAGTGCTAGAGAAGCTAGCGGGGGGAGCTCCTACAATGAGCAGTTCTTC. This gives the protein CSAREASGGSSYNEQFF.